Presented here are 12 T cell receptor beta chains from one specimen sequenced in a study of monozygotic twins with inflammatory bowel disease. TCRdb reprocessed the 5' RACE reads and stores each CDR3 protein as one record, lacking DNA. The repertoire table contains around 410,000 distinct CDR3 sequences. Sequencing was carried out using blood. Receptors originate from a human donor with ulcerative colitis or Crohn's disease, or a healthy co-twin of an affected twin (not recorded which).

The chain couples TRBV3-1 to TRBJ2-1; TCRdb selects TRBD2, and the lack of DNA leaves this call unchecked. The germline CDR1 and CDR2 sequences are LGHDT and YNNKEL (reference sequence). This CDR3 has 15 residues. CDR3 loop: CASTNRGLAGGEQFF.

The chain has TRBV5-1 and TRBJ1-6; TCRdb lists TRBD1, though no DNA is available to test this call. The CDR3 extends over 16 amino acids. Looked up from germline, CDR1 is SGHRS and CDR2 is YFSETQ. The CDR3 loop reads CASSPGQGPDNSPLHF.

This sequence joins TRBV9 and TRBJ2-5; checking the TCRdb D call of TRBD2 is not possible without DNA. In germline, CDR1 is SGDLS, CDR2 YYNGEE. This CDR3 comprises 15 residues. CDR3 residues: CASSVMSGGQETQYF.

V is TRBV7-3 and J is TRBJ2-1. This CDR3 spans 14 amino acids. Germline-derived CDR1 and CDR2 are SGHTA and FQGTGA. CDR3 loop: CASSPDGSRNEQFF.

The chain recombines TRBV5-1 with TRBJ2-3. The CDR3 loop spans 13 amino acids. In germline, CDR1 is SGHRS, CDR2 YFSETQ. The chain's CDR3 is CASSLERRDPQYF.

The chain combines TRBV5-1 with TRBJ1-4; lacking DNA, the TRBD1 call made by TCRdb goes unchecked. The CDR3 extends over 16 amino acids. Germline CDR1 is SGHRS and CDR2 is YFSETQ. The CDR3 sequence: CASSFTRTGLDEKLFF. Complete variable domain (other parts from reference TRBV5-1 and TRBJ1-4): KAGVTQTPRYLIKTRGQQVTLSCSPISGHRSVSWYQQTPGQGLQFLFEYFSETQRNKGNFPGRFSGRQFSNSRSEMNVSTLELGDSALYLCASSFTRTGLDEKLFFGSGTQLSVL.

The chain's CDR3 is CASSLRTGRGEETQYF. J is TRBJ2-5 and V is TRBV5-1; the D call from TCRdb, TRBD1, cannot be confirmed without DNA. The CDR3 runs to 16 residues. Looked up from germline, CDR1 is SGHRS and CDR2 is YFSETQ. Combining the CDR3 with reference TRBV5-1 and TRBJ2-5 gives the whole variable domain KAGVTQTPRYLIKTRGQQVTLSCSPISGHRSVSWYQQTPGQGLQFLFEYFSETQRNKGNFPGRFSGRQFSNSRSEMNVSTLELGDSALYLCASSLRTGRGEETQYFGPGTRLLVL.

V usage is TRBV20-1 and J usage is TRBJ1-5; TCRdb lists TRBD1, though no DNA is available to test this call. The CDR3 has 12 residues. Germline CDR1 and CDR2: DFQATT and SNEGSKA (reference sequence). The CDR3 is CSARDGGQPQHF.

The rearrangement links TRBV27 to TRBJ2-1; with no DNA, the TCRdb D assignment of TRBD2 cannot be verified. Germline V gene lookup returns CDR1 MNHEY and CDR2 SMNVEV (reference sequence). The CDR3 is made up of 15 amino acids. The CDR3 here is CASSLLAGNYNEQFF.

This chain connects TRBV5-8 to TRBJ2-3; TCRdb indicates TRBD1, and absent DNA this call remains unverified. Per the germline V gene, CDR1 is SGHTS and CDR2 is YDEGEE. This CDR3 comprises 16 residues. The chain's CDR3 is CASSFWTGGNTDTQYF.

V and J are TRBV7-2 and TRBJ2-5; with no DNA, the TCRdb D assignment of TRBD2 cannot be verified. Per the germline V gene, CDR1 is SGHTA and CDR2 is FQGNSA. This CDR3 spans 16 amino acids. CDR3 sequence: CASSLSRRGPGETQYF.

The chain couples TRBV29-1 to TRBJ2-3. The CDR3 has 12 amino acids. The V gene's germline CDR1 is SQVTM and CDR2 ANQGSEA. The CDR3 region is CSVGVLTDTQYF.